This TCR beta chain comes out of a study of response to subunit inactivated influenza vaccine. Study results and limitations: Authors suggested each seasonal flu vaccination may recruit only limited numbers of new T cells.

Via MiXCR, TCRdb re-called the RT-PCR reads, giving one row per CDR3 protein. The sample has around 580,000 distinct CDR3 sequences, approximately 15% seen once; the top ten hold around 10%. Trimming removed 5 bases at V and 5 bases at J, with 16 bases between. Germline assignment: CDR1 SGHVS and CDR2 FQNEAQ. The CDR3 extends over 15 amino acids. This clonotype turned up a few times. The antigen remains unidentified. The gene calls are TRBV7-8 and TRBJ1-5, with D possibly TRBD1 on 6 matching bases. Here the sequenced sample was PBMCs from blood, taken roughly 12 days after vaccination. The receptor's source is a man aged 50 to 60 who received an inactivated influenza vaccine. The CDR3 sequence: CASSPRGQLYQPQHF. In DNA, the CDR3 is TGTGCCAGCAGCCCCCGCGGACAGCTTTATCAGCCCCAGCATTTT.